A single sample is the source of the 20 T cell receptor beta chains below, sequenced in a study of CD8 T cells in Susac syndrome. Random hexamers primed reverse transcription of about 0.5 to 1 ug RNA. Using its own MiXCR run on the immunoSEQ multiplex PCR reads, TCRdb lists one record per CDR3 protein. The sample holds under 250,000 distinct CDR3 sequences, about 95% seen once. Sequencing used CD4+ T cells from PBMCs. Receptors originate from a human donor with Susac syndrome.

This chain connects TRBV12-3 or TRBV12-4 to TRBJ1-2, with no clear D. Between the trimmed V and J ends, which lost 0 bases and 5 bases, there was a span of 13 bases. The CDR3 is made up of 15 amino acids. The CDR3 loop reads CASSLAPGSKYGYTF. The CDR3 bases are TGTGCCAGCAGTTTAGCGCCGGGCAGCAAATATGGCTACACCTTC.

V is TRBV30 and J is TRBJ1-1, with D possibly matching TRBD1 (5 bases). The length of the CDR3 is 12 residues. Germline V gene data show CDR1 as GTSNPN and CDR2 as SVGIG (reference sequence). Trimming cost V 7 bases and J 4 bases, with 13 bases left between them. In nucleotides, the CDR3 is TGTGCCTCCTACCGAGGGGCCACTGAAGCTTTCTTT. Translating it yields CASYRGATEAFF.

CDR3 nucleotide sequence: TGTGCCATCAGCGACGACCACACGATCACCCAGCCCCAGCATTTT. Its translation is CAISDDHTITQPQHF. V and J are TRBV10-3 and TRBJ1-5, with unresolved D. Looked up from germline, CDR1 is ENHRY and CDR2 is SYGVKD. The V and J ends lost 6 bases and 7 bases respectively, with 19 bases between them. This CDR3 is built from 15 residues.

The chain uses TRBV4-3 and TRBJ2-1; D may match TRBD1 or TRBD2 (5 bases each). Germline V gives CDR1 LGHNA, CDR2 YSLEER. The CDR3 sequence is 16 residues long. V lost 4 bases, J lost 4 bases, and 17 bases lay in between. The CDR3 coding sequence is TGCGCCAGCAGCCTCGTTACCGGGACCTCTTACAATGAGCAGTTCTTC. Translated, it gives CASSLVTGTSYNEQFF.

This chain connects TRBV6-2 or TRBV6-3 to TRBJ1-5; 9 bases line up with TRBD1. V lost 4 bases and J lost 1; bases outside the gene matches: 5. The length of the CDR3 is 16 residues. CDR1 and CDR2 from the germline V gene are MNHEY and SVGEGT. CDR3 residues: CASSLPGTGSNQPQHF. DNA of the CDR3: TGTGCCAGCAGTTTACCCGGGACAGGGAGCAATCAGCCCCAGCATTTT.

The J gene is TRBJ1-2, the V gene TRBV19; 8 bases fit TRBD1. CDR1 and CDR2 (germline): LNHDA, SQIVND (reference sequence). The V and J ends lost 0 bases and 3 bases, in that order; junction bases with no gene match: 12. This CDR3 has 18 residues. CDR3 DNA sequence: TGTGCCAGTAGTATAGATCTCACCCGGGACAGGAACGACTATGGCTACACCTTC. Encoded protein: CASSIDLTRDRNDYGYTF.

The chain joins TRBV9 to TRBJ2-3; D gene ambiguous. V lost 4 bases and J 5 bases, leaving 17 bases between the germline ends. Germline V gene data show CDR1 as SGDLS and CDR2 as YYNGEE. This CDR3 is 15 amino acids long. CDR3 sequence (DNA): TGTGCCAGCAGCTCCCTAGTGGGCGCCTTAGATACGCAGTATTTT. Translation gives CASSSLVGALDTQYF.

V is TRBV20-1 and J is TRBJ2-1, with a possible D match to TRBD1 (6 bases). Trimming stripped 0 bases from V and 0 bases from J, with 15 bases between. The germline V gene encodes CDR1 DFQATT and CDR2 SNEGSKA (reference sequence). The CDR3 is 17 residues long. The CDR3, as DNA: TGCAGTGCTAGAGATCCCCGACAGGCTAGCTCCTACAATGAGCAGTTCTTC. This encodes CSARDPRQASSYNEQFF.

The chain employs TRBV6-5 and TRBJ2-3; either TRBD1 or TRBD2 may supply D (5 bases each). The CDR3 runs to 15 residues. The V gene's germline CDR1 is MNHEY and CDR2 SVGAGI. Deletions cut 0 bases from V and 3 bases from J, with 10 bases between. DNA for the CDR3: TGTGCCAGCAGTTACTCCGGGACCACAACAGATACGCAGTATTTT. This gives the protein CASSYSGTTTDTQYF.

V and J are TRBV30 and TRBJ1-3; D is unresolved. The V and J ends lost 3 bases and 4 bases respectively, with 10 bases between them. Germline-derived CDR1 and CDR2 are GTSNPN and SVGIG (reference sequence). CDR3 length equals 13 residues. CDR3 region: CAWSPTRGNTIYF. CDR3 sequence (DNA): TGTGCCTGGAGCCCAACGCGAGGAAACACCATATATTTT.

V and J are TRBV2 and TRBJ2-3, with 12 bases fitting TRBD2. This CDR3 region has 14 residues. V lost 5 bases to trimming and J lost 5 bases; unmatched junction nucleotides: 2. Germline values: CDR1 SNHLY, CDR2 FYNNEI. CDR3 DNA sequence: TGTGCCAGCAGTCTACTAGCGGGGGGAGATACGCAGTATTTT. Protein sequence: CASSLLAGGDTQYF.

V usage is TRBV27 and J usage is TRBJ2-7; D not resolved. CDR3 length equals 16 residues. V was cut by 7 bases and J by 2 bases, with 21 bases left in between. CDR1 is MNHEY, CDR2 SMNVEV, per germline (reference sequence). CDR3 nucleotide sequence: TGTGCCAGCACCTCAGTCAGGCAGTTGGGTACCTACGAGCAGTACTTC. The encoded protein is CASTSVRQLGTYEQYF.

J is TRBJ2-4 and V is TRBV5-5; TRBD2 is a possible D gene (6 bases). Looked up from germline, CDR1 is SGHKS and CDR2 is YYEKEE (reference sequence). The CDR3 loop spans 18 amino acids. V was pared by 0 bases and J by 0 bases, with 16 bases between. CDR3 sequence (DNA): TGTGCCAGCAGCTTGGGTGCCCGGACGGGACTAGCCAAAAACATTCAGTACTTC. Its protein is CASSLGARTGLAKNIQYF.

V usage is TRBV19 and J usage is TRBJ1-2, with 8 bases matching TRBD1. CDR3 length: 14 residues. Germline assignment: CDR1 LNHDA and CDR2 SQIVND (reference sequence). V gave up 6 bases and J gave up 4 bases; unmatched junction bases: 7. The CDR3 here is CASRRRTGIYGYTF. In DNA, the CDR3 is TGTGCCAGTAGGCGTCGGACAGGGATCTATGGCTACACCTTC.

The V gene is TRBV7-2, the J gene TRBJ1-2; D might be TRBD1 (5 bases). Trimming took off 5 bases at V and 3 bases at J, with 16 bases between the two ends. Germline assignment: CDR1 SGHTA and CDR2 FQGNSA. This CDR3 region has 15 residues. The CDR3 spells CASSPMSGGDYGYTF. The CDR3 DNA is TGTGCCAGCAGCCCTATGTCGGGGGGGGACTATGGCTACACCTTC.

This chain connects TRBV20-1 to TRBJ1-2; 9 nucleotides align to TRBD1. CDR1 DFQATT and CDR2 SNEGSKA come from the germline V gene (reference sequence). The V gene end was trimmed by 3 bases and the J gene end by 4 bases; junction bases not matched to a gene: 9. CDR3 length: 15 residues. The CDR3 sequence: CSARDTGGWGYGYTF. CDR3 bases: TGCAGTGCTAGGGATACAGGGGGCTGGGGCTATGGCTACACCTTC.

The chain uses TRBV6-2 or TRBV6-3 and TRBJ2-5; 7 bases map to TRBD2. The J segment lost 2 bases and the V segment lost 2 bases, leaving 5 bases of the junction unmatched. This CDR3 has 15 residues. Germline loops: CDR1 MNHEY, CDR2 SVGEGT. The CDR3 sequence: CASSYPPGGQETQYF. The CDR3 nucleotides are TGTGCCAGCAGTTACCCGCCGGGGGGTCAAGAGACCCAGTACTTC.

The CDR3 sequence: CAISESEEQETQYF. The CDR3 coding sequence is TGTGCCATCAGTGAGTCGGAAGAGCAAGAGACCCAGTACTTC. The V call is TRBV10-3, the J call TRBJ2-5; D gene unclear. Trimming removed 0 bases from V and 2 bases from J, with 7 bases in between. Germline V gene lookup returns CDR1 ENHRY and CDR2 SYGVKD. The CDR3 contains 14 residues.

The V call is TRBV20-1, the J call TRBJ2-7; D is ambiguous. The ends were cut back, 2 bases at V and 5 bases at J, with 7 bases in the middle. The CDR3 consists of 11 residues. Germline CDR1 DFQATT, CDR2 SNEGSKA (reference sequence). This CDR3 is CSARFRNEQYF. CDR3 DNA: TGCAGTGCTAGATTCCGGAACGAGCAGTACTTC.

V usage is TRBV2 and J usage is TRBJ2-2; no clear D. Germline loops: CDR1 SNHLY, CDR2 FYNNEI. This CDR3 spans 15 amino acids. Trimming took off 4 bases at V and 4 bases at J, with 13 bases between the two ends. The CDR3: CASSVDTSSTGELFF. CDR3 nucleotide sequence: TGTGCCAGCAGTGTGGATACTTCGAGCACCGGGGAGCTGTTTTTT.